This is a list of T cell receptor beta chains from one sample in a study of regulatory T cells in long-lasting Graves disease. TCRdb reprocessed the multiplex PCR reads via MiXCR and lists one record per CDR3 protein. In the table there are more than 450,000 distinct CDR3 sequences, about 12% of which are singletons. This sample was shared with a second study, whose subject was T cells in Graves' hyperthyroidism and ophthalmopathy.

The specimen was peripheral blood mononuclear cells (PBMCs), collected at new diagnosis, from a patient treated with antithyroid drugs. Every receptor here comes from a woman aged 25 to 39 with Graves disease. The CDR3 runs from the conserved cysteine through the conserved F or W. Each record gives: J gene, D gene, clone size, V gene, CDR3 DNA, CDR3 protein. A D gene is named only where the DNA matches it firmly. Clone size, where shown, is once, few, many, or a class for clones that have expanded.

J: TRBJ2-7; D: NA; size: many; V: TRBV19; DNA: TGTGCCAGACCCCGAAGAAGGGACGCGGTCGGCGAGCAGTACTTC; CDR3: CARPRRRDAVGEQYF
J: TRBJ1-4; D: NA; size: few; V: TRBV10-2; DNA: TGCGCCAGCAGTAATGAAGGCGGAACTAATGAAAAACTGTTTTTT; CDR3: CASSNEGGTNEKLFF
J: TRBJ2-2; D: TRBD2; size: NA; V: TRBV28; DNA: TGTGCCAGCACCATCGGACTAGCAGGGGCCACCGGGGAGCTGTTTTTT; CDR3: CASTIGLAGATGELFF
J: TRBJ2-1; D: NA; size: many; V: TRBV6-2/TRBV6-3; DNA: TGTGCCAGCAGTGAGGCGGGCCATTCCTACAATGAGCAGTTCTTC; CDR3: CASSEAGHSYNEQFF
J: TRBJ2-1; D: NA; size: many; V: TRBV28; DNA: TGTGCCAGCAGTCAGCCTACAGGGTTATCTTACAATGAGCAGTTCTTC; CDR3: CASSQPTGLSYNEQFF
J: TRBJ2-1; D: TRBD2; size: NA; V: TRBV13; DNA: TGTGCCAGCAGCTTCCGTCGGGAGGTAAGCAATGAGCAGTTCTTC; CDR3: CASSFRREVSNEQFF
J: TRBJ1-1; D: NA; size: many; V: TRBV28; DNA: TGTGCCAGCAGTTACAGGGCGTCGAGGACTGAAGCTTTCTTT; CDR3: CASSYRASRTEAFF
J: TRBJ2-1; D: TRBD1; size: many; V: TRBV27; DNA: TGTGCCAGCAGTTTATTAATTTTACTTGGCGGACAGGGGATTCCCAATGAGCAGTTCTTC; CDR3: CASSLLILLGGQGIPNEQFF
J: TRBJ2-1; D: NA; size: many; V: TRBV18; DNA: TGTGCCAGCTCACCACCCAGCGGAAGAACCTACAATGAGCAGTTCTTC; CDR3: CASSPPSGRTYNEQFF
J: TRBJ2-1; D: TRBD2; size: many; V: TRBV19; DNA: TGTGCTAGCAGCTCACTAGCGGGAGGCGACAATGAGCAGTTCTTC; CDR3: CASSSLAGGDNEQFF
J: TRBJ1-2; D: NA; size: few; V: TRBV3-1; DNA: TGTGCCAGCAGCCGGACCGCCAGGTCGACTAACTATGGCTACACCTTC; CDR3: CASSRTARSTNYGYTF
J: TRBJ1-1; D: NA; size: NA; V: TRBV28; DNA: TGTGCCAGCAGTTTCGCTCAGGGTACTGAAGCTTTCTTT; CDR3: CASSFAQGTEAFF
J: TRBJ1-1; D: NA; size: NA; V: TRBV6-2/TRBV6-3; DNA: TGTGCCAGCAGACAACTACACTCCTTGAAAGTAGGTGCTGAAGCTTTCTTT; CDR3: CASRQLHSLKVGAEAFF
J: TRBJ2-2; D: NA; size: NA; V: TRBV10-3; DNA: TGTGCCATCGGGGGGACACAGAACACCGGGGAGCTGTTTTTT; CDR3: CAIGGTQNTGELFF
J: TRBJ2-1; D: TRBD2; size: many; V: TRBV29-1; DNA: TGCAGCGAGATACTAGCGGGAGCCGGGAATGAGCAGTTCTTC; CDR3: CSEILAGAGNEQFF
J: TRBJ2-5; D: TRBD2; size: many; V: TRBV18; DNA: TGTGCCAGCTCACCAATGGCGGGAGGTTATCAAGAGACCCAGTACTTC; CDR3: CASSPMAGGYQETQYF
J: TRBJ2-2; D: NA; size: many; V: TRBV19; DNA: TGTGCCAGTAGTATCATCGGGAACACCGGGGAGCTGTTTTTT; CDR3: CASSIIGNTGELFF
J: TRBJ1-5; D: NA; size: many; V: TRBV7-9; DNA: TGTGCCAGCAGCTTGGGAGGGGCACCCAATCAGCCCCAGCATTTT; CDR3: CASSLGGAPNQPQHF
J: TRBJ2-7; D: TRBD1; size: once; V: TRBV6-1; DNA: TGTGCCAGCAGTCCGGGACAGGGATTACGAGGGCAGTACTTC; CDR3: CASSPGQGLRGQYF
J: TRBJ2-5; D: NA; size: many; V: TRBV2; DNA: TGTGCCAGCGGGGGGCCAGAAGCGGAGACCCAGTACTTC; CDR3: CASGGPEAETQYF
J: TRBJ2-3; D: NA; size: NA; V: TRBV4-3; DNA: TGCGCCAGCAGCCGTCGGACAGATAACACAGATACGCAGTATTTT; CDR3: CASSRRTDNTDTQYF
J: TRBJ2-3; D: NA; size: many; V: TRBV5-5; DNA: TGTGCCAGCAGCTCAACAACAGATACGCAGTATTTT; CDR3: CASSSTTDTQYF
J: TRBJ2-5; D: NA; size: many; V: TRBV19; DNA: TGTGCCAGTAGTATAGATGGGGACCGGTGGGAGACCCAGTACTTC; CDR3: CASSIDGDRWETQYF
J: TRBJ2-1; D: NA; size: NA; V: TRBV2; DNA: TGTGCCACCCCGGTGGGGTCCTACAATGAGCAGTTCTTC; CDR3: CATPVGSYNEQFF
J: TRBJ2-7; D: TRBD1; size: many; V: TRBV11-1; DNA: TGTGCCACTCAATTTACAGGGGGTAGCGACGAGCAGTACTTC; CDR3: CATQFTGGSDEQYF
J: TRBJ2-2; D: NA; size: many; V: TRBV7-2; DNA: TGTGCCAGCAGCCATACATATCTAGCACACGGGGAGCTGTTTTTT; CDR3: CASSHTYLAHGELFF
J: TRBJ2-2; D: NA; size: NA; V: TRBV27; DNA: TGTGCCAGCTTCACCGGAGGGCCAAACACCGGGGAGCTGTTTTTT; CDR3: CASFTGGPNTGELFF
J: TRBJ2-7; D: TRBD1; size: many; V: TRBV28; DNA: TGTGCCAGCCGGACAGGTAGAACCTACGAGCAGTACTTC; CDR3: CASRTGRTYEQYF
J: TRBJ2-2; D: TRBD1; size: many; V: TRBV3-1; DNA: TGTGCCAGCAGCCAACGGGACAGGGAAACCGGGGAGCTGTTTTTT; CDR3: CASSQRDRETGELFF
J: TRBJ2-1; D: NA; size: many; V: TRBV7-9; DNA: TGTGCCAGCAGCCCCTTTGGGGCGGGACACTCCTACAATGAGCAGTTCTTC; CDR3: CASSPFGAGHSYNEQFF
J: TRBJ2-3; D: TRBD2; size: many; V: TRBV12-3/TRBV12-4; DNA: TGTGCCAGCAGCCAGACTAGCGGGAGGACGTACTTCACAGATACGCAGTATTTT; CDR3: CASSQTSGRTYFTDTQYF
J: TRBJ2-1; D: TRBD2; size: NA; V: TRBV14; DNA: TGTGCCAGCAGCCAGCGCTATGGTTCAGGACTAGCGGGCAACCCCTACAATGAGCAGTTCTTC; CDR3: CASSQRYGSGLAGNPYNEQFF
J: TRBJ1-5; D: NA; size: few; V: TRBV19; DNA: TGTGCCAGTAGTATAGATGTCAGGACCATACAGCCCCAGCATTTT; CDR3: CASSIDVRTIQPQHF
J: TRBJ1-2; D: NA; size: many; V: TRBV20-1; DNA: TGCAGTGCTAGAGATACGTGGCGAGAAAGGAACGGAGGCTACACCTTC; CDR3: CSARDTWRERNGGYTF
J: TRBJ2-1; D: TRBD1; size: many; V: TRBV19; DNA: TGTGCCAGTAGTAGAGTAGGGACAGGGCTACTGAGGGATGAGCAGTTCTTC; CDR3: CASSRVGTGLLRDEQFF
J: TRBJ1-1; D: TRBD1; size: many; V: TRBV3-1; DNA: TGTGCCAGCAGCCTCCGGACAGGGCGGGCCACTGAAGCTTTCTTT; CDR3: CASSLRTGRATEAFF
J: TRBJ2-7; D: NA; size: NA; V: TRBV12-3/TRBV12-4; DNA: TGTGCCAGCTCGGTGGGGACTGCTCTCGAGCAGTACTTC; CDR3: CASSVGTALEQYF
J: TRBJ2-7; D: NA; size: few; V: TRBV20-1; DNA: TGCAGTGCTAGCGACCAATACGAGCAGTACTTC; CDR3: CSASDQYEQYF
J: TRBJ2-7; D: TRBD2; size: many; V: TRBV5-1; DNA: TGCGCCAGCAGCTGGGGCCTAGCGGGGGGCGCCTACGAGCAGTACTTC; CDR3: CASSWGLAGGAYEQYF
J: TRBJ2-5; D: TRBD1; size: many; V: TRBV20-1; DNA: TGCAGTGCTGCCGGGACAGATTCGGAGACCCAGTACTTC; CDR3: CSAAGTDSETQYF
J: TRBJ1-1; D: TRBD1; size: NA; V: TRBV19; DNA: TGTGCCAGTAGTACCGGGACAGGGTTCACTGAAGCTTTCTTT; CDR3: CASSTGTGFTEAFF
J: TRBJ2-7; D: NA; size: NA; V: TRBV28; DNA: TGTGCCACCACGAGCAGCTCCTACGAGCAGTACTTC; CDR3: CATTSSSYEQYF
J: TRBJ1-1; D: NA; size: NA; V: TRBV7-3; DNA: TGCGCCAGCAGCTTGGGGCAGGCCTACACTGAAGCTTTCTTT; CDR3: CASSLGQAYTEAFF
J: TRBJ1-1; D: NA; size: many; V: TRBV11-2; DNA: TGTGCCAGCAGCTTAGGACAGCTTTTCACAGAAGCTTTCTTT; CDR3: CASSLGQLFTEAFF
J: TRBJ2-2; D: NA; size: NA; V: TRBV18; DNA: TGTGCCAGCTCAGCCGACAGCACCGGGGAGCTGTTTTTT; CDR3: CASSADSTGELFF
J: TRBJ2-3; D: NA; size: few; V: TRBV6-2/TRBV6-3; DNA: TGTGCCAGCAGGATTATGGGGGCCGATACGCAGTATTTT; CDR3: CASRIMGADTQYF
J: TRBJ1-2; D: NA; size: many; V: TRBV15; DNA: TGTGCCACCAGCGGGCAATTTTATCAGGGAATTTACACCTTC; CDR3: CATSGQFYQGIYTF
J: TRBJ2-1; D: TRBD2; size: many; V: TRBV19; DNA: TGTGCCAGTCTGCCAGCAGCGGGGAGCTCCTACAATGAGCAGTTCTTC; CDR3: CASLPAAGSSYNEQFF
J: TRBJ2-5; D: NA; size: many; V: TRBV28; DNA: TGTGCCAGCAGTTTTTCGGCAGCCCGCCAAGAGACCCAGTACTTC; CDR3: CASSFSAARQETQYF
J: TRBJ2-5; D: NA; size: NA; V: TRBV5-1; DNA: TGCGCCAGCAGCCTGGGGGGGGCGCCCGAAGTCCTAGAGACCCAGTACTTC; CDR3: CASSLGGAPEVLETQYF
J: TRBJ2-1; D: TRBD2; size: many; V: TRBV5-6; DNA: TGTGCCAGCAGCCCGGGACTAGCCTTAAATGAGCAGTTCTTC; CDR3: CASSPGLALNEQFF